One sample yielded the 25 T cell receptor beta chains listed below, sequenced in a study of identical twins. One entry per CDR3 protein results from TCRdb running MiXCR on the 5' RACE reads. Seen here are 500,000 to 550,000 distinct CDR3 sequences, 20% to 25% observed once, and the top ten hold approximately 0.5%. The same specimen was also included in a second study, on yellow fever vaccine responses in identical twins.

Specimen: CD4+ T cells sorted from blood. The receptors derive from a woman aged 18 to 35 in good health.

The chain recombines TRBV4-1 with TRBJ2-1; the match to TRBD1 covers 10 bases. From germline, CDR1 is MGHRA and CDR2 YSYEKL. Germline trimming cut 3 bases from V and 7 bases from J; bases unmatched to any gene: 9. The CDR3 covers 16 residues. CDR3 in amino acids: CASSHVDRGQWNEQFF. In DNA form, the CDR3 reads TGCGCCAGCAGCCACGTCGACAGGGGGCAGTGGAATGAGCAGTTCTTC.

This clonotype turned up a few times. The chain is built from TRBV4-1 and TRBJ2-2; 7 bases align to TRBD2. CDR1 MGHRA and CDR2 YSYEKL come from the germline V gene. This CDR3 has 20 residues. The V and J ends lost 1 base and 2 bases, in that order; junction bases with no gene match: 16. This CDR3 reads CASSQVTKIMLAENTGELFF. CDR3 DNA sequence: TGCGCCAGCAGCCAAGTGACCAAGATTATGCTAGCGGAAAACACCGGGGAGCTGTTTTTT.

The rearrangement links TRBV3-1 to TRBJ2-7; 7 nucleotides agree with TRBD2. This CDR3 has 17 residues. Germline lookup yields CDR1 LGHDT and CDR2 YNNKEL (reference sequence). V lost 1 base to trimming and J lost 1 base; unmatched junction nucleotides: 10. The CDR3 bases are TGTGCCAGCAGCCAAGGAGATGGCGGGAGCCTTTCCTACGAGCAGTACTTC. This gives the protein CASSQGDGGSLSYEQYF.

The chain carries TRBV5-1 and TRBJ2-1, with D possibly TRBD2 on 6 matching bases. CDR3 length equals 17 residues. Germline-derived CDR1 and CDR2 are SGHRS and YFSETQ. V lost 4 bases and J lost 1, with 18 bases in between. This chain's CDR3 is CASSTGGTVGSYNEQFF. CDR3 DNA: TGCGCCAGCAGCACCGGCGGGACGGTTGGGTCCTACAATGAGCAGTTCTTC.

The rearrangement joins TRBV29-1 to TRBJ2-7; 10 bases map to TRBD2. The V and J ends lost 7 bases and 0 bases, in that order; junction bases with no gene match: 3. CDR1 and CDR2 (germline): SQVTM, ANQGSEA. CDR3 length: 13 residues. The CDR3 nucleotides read TGCAGCGCTTCTAGCGGGAGCTCCTACGAGCAGTACTTC. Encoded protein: CSASSGSSYEQYF.

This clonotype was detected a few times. In DNA, the CDR3 is TGTGCCAGCAGCCCCCTCGGTCTAGACGAGCAGTACTTC. The encoded protein is CASSPLGLDEQYF. The chain has TRBV12-3 or TRBV12-4 and TRBJ2-7; D is ambiguous. CDR3 length: 13 amino acids. Trimming stripped 6 bases from V and 5 bases from J, with 14 bases between.

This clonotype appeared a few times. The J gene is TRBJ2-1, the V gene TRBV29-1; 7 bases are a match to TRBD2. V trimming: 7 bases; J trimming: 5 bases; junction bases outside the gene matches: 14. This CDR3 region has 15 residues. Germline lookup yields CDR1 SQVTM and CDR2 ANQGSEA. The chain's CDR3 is CSAIVTSALHNEQFF. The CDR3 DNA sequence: TGCAGCGCAATCGTTACTAGCGCACTCCACAATGAGCAGTTCTTC.

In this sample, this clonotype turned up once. CDR3 amino acids: CSARFLAGSSYEQYV. CDR3 bases: TGCAGTGCTAGATTCCTAGCGGGGAGTTCCTACGAGCAGTACGTC. The chain has TRBV20-1 and TRBJ2-7, with 9 positions matching TRBD2. The junction had 6 bases not matched to a gene; V was cut back by 2 bases and J by 1 base. The germline V gene encodes CDR1 DFQATT and CDR2 SNEGSKA (reference sequence). This CDR3 has 15 amino acids.

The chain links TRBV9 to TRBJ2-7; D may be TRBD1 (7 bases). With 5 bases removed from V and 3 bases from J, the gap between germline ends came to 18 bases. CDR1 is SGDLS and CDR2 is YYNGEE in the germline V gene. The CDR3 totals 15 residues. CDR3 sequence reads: CASRNTGDFDYEQYV. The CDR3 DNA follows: TGTGCCAGCAGGAACACAGGGGACTTCGACTACGAGCAGTACGTC.

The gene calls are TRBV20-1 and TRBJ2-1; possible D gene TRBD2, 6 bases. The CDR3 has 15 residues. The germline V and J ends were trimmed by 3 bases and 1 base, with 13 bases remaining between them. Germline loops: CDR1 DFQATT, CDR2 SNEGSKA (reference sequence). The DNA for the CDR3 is TGCAGTGCTAGGGATACTAGCAGTTCCTACAATGAGCAGTTCTTC. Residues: CSARDTSSSYNEQFF.

CDR3 amino acids: CASSLGGQGVGEQYV. As DNA, the CDR3 is TGCGCCAGCAGCTTGGGGGGACAGGGGGTCGGTGAGCAGTACGTC. The rearrangement joins TRBV5-1 to TRBJ2-7, with 11 bases that match TRBD1. The V gene end was trimmed by 0 bases and the J gene end by 7 bases; junction bases not matched to a gene: 6. The CDR3 is 15 amino acids. The germline V gene has CDR1 SGHRS and CDR2 YFSETQ.

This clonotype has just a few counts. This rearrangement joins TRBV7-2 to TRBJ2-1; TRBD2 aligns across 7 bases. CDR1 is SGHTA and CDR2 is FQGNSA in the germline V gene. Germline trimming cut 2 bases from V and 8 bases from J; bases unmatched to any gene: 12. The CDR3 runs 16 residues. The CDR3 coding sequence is TGTGCCAGCAGCTTACTAGCGGCCGGAGGAAGAGATGAGCAGTTCTTC. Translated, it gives CASSLLAAGGRDEQFF.

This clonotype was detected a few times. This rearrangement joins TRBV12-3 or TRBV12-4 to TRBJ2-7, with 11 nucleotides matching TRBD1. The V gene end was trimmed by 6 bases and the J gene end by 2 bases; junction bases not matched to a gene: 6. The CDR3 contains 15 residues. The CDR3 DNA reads TGTGCCAGCAGCCGAGGACAGGGGGCGGCCTACGAGCAGTACTTC. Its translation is CASSRGQGAAYEQYF.

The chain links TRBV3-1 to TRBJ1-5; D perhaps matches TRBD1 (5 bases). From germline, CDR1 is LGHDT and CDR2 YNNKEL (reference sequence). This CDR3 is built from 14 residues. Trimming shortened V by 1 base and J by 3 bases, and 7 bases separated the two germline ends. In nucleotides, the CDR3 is TGTGCCAGCAGCCAAGCGGGGGTCAATCAGCCCCAGCATTTT. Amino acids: CASSQAGVNQPQHF.

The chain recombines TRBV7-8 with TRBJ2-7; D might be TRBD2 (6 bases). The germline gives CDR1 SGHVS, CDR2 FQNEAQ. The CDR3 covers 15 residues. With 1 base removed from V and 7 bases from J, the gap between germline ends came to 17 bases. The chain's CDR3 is CASSLGAGPGGEQYV. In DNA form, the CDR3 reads TGTGCCAGCAGCTTAGGTGCCGGGCCCGGAGGGGAGCAGTACGTC.

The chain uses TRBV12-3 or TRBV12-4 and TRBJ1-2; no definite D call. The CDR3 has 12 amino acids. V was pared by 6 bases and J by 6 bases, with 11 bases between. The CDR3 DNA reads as TGTGCCAGCAGACCACTCCTAGATGGCTACACCTTC. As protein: CASRPLLDGYTF.

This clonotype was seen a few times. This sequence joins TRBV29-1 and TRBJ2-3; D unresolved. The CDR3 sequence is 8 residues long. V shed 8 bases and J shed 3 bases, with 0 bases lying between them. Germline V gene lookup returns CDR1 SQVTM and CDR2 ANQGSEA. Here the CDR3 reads CSTDTQYF. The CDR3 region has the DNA TGCAGCACAGATACGCAGTATTTT.

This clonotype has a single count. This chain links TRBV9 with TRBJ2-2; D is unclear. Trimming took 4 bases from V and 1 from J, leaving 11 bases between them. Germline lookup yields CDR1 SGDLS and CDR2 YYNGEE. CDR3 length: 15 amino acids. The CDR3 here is CASSTTALNTGELFF. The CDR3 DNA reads TGTGCCAGCAGCACCACGGCTCTGAACACCGGGGAGCTGTTTTTT.

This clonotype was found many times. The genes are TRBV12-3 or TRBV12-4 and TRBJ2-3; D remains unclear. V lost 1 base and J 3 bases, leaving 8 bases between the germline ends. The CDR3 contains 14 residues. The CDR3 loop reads CASSLGGQTDTQYF. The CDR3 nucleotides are TGTGCCAGCAGTTTAGGGGGTCAAACAGATACGCAGTATTTT.

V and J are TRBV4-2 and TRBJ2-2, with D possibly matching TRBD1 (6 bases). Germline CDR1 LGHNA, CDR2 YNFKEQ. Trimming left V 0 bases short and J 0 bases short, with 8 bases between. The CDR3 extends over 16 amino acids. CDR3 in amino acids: CASSQETGANTGELFF. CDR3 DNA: TGTGCCAGCAGCCAAGAGACAGGCGCGAACACCGGGGAGCTGTTTTTT.

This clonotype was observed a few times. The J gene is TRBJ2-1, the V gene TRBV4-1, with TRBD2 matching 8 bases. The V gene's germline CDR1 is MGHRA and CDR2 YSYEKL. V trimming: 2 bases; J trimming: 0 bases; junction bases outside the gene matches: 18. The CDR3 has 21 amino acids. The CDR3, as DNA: TGCGCCAGCAGCCAAAGAGACCCCACCAGAGCGGGGGTCTACTCCTACAATGAGCAGTTCTTC. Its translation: CASSQRDPTRAGVYSYNEQFF.

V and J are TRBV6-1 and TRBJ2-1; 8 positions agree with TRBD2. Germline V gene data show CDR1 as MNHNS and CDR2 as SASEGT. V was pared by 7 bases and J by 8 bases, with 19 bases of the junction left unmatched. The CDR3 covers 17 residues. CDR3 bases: TGTGCCAGCACCCCTCTCCCTCGTCGGGAGGGTGAAGATGAGCAGTTCTTC. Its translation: CASTPLPRREGEDEQFF.

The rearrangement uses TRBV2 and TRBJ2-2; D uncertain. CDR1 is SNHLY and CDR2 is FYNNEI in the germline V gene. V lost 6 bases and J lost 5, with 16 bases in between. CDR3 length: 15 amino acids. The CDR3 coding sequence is TGTGCCAGCAGAGATGGACGGGCGCAAACCGGGGAGCTGTTTTTT. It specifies CASRDGRAQTGELFF. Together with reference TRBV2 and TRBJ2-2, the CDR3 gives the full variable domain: EPEVTQTPSHQVTQMGQEVILRCVPISNHLYFYWYRQILGQKVEFLVSFYNNEISEKSEIFDDQFSVERPDGSNFTLKIRSTKLEDSAMYFCASRDGRAQTGELFFGEGSRLTVL.

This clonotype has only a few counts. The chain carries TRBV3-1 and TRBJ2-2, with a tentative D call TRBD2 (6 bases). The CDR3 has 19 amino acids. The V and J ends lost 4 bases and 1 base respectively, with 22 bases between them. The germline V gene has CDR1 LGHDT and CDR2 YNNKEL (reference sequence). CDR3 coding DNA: TGTGCCAGCAGCCGCAAGAGGCCCCCGGGACTCCTGAACACCGGGGAGCTGTTTTTT. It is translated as CASSRKRPPGLLNTGELFF.

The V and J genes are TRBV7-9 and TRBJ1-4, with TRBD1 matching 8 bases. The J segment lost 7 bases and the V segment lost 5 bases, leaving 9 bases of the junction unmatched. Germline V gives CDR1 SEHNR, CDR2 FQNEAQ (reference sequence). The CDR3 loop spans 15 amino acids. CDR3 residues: CASSIRTGWFEKLFF. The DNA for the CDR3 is TGTGCCAGCAGCATACGGACAGGGTGGTTTGAAAAACTGTTTTTT.